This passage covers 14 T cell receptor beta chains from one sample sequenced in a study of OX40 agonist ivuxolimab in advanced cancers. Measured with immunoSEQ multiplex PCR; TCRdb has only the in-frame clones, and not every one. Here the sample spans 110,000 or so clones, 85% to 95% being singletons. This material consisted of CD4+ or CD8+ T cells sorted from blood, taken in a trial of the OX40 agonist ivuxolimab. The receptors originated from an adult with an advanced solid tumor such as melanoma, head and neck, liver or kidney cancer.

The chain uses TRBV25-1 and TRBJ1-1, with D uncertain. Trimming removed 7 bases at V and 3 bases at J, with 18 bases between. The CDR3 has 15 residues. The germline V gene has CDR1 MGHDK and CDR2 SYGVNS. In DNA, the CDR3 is TGTGCCAGCACCAGAAAACTGACGGCCGACACTGAAGCTTTCTTT. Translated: CASTRKLTADTEAFF.

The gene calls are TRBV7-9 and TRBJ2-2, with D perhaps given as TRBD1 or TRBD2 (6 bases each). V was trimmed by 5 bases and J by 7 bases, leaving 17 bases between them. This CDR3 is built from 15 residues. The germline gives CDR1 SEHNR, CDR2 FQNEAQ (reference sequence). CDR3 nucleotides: TGTGCCAGCAGCCCCCCTGGGGGGCGGGTCGGGGAGCTGTTTTTT. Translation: CASSPPGGRVGELFF.

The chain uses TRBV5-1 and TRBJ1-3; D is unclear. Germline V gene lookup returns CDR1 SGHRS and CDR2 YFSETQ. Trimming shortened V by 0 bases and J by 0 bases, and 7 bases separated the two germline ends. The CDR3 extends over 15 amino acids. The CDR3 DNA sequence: TGCGCCAGCAGCTTGGACAGCTACTCTGGAAACACCATATATTTT. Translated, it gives CASSLDSYSGNTIYF.

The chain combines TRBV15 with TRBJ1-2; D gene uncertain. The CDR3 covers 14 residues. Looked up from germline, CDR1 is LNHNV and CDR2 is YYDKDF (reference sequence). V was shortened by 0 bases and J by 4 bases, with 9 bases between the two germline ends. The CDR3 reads CATSRELQSYGYTF. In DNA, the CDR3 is TGTGCCACCAGCAGAGAGCTACAATCCTATGGCTACACCTTC.

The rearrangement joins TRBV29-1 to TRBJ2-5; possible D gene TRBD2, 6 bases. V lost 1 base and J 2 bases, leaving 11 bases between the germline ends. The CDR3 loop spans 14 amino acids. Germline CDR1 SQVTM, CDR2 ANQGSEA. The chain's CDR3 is CSVEVRGFQETQYF. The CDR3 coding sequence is TGCAGCGTTGAAGTTCGGGGGTTTCAAGAGACCCAGTACTTC.

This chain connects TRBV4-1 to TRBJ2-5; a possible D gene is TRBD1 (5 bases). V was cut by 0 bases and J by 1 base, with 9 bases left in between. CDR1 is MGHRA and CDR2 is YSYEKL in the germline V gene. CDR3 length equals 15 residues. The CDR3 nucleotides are TGCGCCAGCAGCCAAGATTGGGGCCTCCAAGAGACCCAGTACTTC. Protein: CASSQDWGLQETQYF.

CDR3 sequence (DNA): TGTGCCAGCAGTTATTTCGACAGGGCTAATTCACCCCTCCACTTT. It translates to CASSYFDRANSPLHF. The genes are TRBV6-5 and TRBJ1-6, with 7 positions matching TRBD1. V trimming: 3 bases; J trimming: 6 bases; junction bases outside the gene matches: 5. The CDR3 consists of 15 residues. Germline CDR1 is MNHEY and CDR2 is SVGAGI.

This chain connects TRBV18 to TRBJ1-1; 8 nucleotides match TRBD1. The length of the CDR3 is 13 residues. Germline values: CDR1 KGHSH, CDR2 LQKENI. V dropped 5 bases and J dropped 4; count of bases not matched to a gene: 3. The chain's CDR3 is CASSTTGVTEAFF. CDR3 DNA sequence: TGTGCCAGCTCAACGACAGGGGTCACTGAAGCTTTCTTT.

The CDR3 sequence is CAIKGDGRETQYF. CDR3 bases: TGTGCCATCAAGGGGGACGGGAGAGAGACCCAGTACTTC. This rearrangement joins TRBV10-3 to TRBJ2-5; the D call may be TRBD1 or TRBD2 (6 bases each). With 7 bases removed from V and 4 bases from J, the gap between germline ends came to 13 bases. Per the germline V gene, CDR1 is ENHRY and CDR2 is SYGVKD. The CDR3 length is 13 residues.

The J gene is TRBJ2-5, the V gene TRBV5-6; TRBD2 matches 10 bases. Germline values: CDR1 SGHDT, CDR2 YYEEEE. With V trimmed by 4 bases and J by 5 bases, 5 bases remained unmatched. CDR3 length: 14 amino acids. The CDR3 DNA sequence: TGTGCCAGCAGCCAGCGGGAGGGCCTGGAGACCCAGTACTTC. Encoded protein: CASSQREGLETQYF.

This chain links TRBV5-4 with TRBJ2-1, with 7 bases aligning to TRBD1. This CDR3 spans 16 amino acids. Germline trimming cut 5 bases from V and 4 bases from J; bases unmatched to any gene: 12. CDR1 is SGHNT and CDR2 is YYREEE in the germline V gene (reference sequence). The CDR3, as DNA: TGTGCCAGCAGTCCTAACCGGGACAGACTATACAATGAGCAGTTCTTC. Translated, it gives CASSPNRDRLYNEQFF.

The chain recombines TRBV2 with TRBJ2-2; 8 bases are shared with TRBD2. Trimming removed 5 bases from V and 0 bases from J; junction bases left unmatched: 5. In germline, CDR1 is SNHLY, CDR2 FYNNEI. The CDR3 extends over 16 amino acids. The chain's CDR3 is CASSFAGGANTGELFF. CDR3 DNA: TGTGCCAGCAGTTTCGCGGGGGGAGCGAACACCGGGGAGCTGTTTTTT.

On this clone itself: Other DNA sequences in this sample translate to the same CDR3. CDR3 sequence reads: CASSETTGDYGYTF. CDR3 nucleotides: TGTGCCAGCAGTGAAACCACAGGAGACTATGGCTACACCTTC. This sequence joins TRBV6-1 and TRBJ1-2; D possibly corresponds to TRBD1 (5 bases). V gave up 2 bases and J gave up 3 bases, with 10 bases separating them. CDR3 length: 14 amino acids. Germline V gene sequence: CDR1 MNHNS, CDR2 SASEGT.

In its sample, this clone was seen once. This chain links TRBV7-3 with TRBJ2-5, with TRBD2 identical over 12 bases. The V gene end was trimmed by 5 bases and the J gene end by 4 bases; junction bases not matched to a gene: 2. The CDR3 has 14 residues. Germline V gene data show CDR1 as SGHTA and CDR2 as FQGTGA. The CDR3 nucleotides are TGTGCCAGCAGCCCGGGACTAGCGGGAGAGACCCAGTACTTC. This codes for CASSPGLAGETQYF.